Listed below are T cell receptor beta chains from one sample, sequenced in a study of blood T cells in healthy people across ages. TCRdb ran MiXCR on the 5' RACE reads and lists one entry per CDR3 protein. The table has 600,000 or so distinct CDR3 sequences, around 21% seen once. Sequencing was carried out using blood. The receptors were sampled from a man aged 70-80 years in good health. Each CDR3 is given with its conserved first and last residue. Fields, in order: clone size, D gene, V gene, J gene, CDR3 protein, CDR3 DNA. A D gene is named only where the DNA matches it firmly. Where a row states a size, it is once, few, many or the class of an expanded clone; other rows omit it.

abundance: NA
d_gene: TRBD2
v_gene: TRBV2
j_gene: TRBJ2-4
CDR3aa: CASSLQTGGHRNIQYF
CDR3nt: TGTGCCAGCAGTCTTCAGACGGGAGGGCACAGAAACATTCAGTACTTC

abundance: NA
d_gene: NA
v_gene: TRBV28
j_gene: TRBJ2-7
CDR3aa: CASSFTSLHEQYF
CDR3nt: TGTGCCAGCAGTTTTACATCTCTACACGAGCAGTACTTC

abundance: NA
d_gene: TRBD2
v_gene: TRBV6-5
j_gene: TRBJ2-7
CDR3aa: CASTWGDGRNEQYF
CDR3nt: TGTGCCAGCACCTGGGGGGACGGGAGGAACGAGCAGTACTTC

abundance: NA
d_gene: NA
v_gene: TRBV12-3/TRBV12-4
j_gene: TRBJ2-3
CDR3aa: CASSTISSTDTQYF
CDR3nt: TGTGCCAGCAGTACCATTTCTAGCACAGATACGCAGTATTTT

abundance: many
d_gene: NA
v_gene: TRBV12-3/TRBV12-4
j_gene: TRBJ2-1
CDR3aa: CASIPEGRIDEQFF
CDR3nt: TGTGCCAGCATCCCGGAGGGCCGTATCGATGAGCAGTTCTTC

abundance: NA
d_gene: NA
v_gene: TRBV25-1
j_gene: TRBJ1-1
CDR3aa: CASSVPGGTEAFF
CDR3nt: TGTGCCAGCAGTGTCCCGGGAGGCACTGAAGCTTTCTTT

abundance: NA
d_gene: NA
v_gene: TRBV20-1
j_gene: TRBJ2-1
CDR3aa: CSATPRRGLDYNEQFF
CDR3nt: TGCAGTGCTACCCCCAGAAGGGGACTGGACTACAATGAGCAGTTCTTC

abundance: NA
d_gene: TRBD1
v_gene: TRBV10-3
j_gene: TRBJ2-2
CDR3aa: CATSGTGFTGELFF
CDR3nt: TGTGCCACCAGTGGGACAGGCTTCACCGGGGAGCTGTTTTTT

abundance: few
d_gene: NA
v_gene: TRBV10-3
j_gene: TRBJ2-6
CDR3aa: CAIGPGRSSGANVLTF
CDR3nt: TGTGCCATCGGACCGGGACGCAGCTCTGGGGCCAACGTCCTGACTTTC

abundance: NA
d_gene: TRBD1
v_gene: TRBV25-1
j_gene: TRBJ2-2
CDR3aa: CASSEEPGQHTGELFF
CDR3nt: TGTGCCAGCAGTGAAGAACCGGGACAGCACACCGGGGAGCTGTTTTTT

abundance: few
d_gene: NA
v_gene: TRBV20-1
j_gene: TRBJ1-2
CDR3aa: CSARTVGGYGYTF
CDR3nt: TGCAGTGCTAGAACGGTAGGAGGTTATGGCTACACCTTC

abundance: NA
d_gene: TRBD2
v_gene: TRBV5-4
j_gene: TRBJ2-1
CDR3aa: CASSEGASGSYEQFF
CDR3nt: TGTGCCAGCAGCGAGGGGGCTAGCGGGAGCTATGAGCAGTTCTTC

abundance: NA
d_gene: NA
v_gene: TRBV14
j_gene: TRBJ2-3
CDR3aa: CASSQGGVPSTDTQYF
CDR3nt: TGTGCCAGCAGCCAAGGCGGGGTCCCATCCACAGATACGCAGTATTTT

abundance: NA
d_gene: NA
v_gene: TRBV6-2/TRBV6-3
j_gene: TRBJ1-2
CDR3aa: CASRAGSYGYTF
CDR3nt: TGTGCCAGCAGAGCAGGATCCTATGGCTACACCTTC

abundance: many
d_gene: TRBD2
v_gene: TRBV29-1
j_gene: TRBJ2-7
CDR3aa: CSVGTSSYEQYF
CDR3nt: TGCAGCGTCGGGACTAGTTCCTACGAGCAGTACTTC

abundance: few
d_gene: NA
v_gene: TRBV7-9
j_gene: TRBJ2-5
CDR3aa: CASSLLSEETQYF
CDR3nt: TGTGCCAGCAGCCTACTATCTGAAGAGACCCAGTACTTC

abundance: NA
d_gene: TRBD2
v_gene: TRBV7-2
j_gene: TRBJ2-7
CDR3aa: CASSLALAGGPREQYF
CDR3nt: TGTGCCAGCAGCTTAGCACTAGCGGGGGGGCCAAGAGAGCAGTACTTC

abundance: few
d_gene: NA
v_gene: TRBV10-3
j_gene: TRBJ1-2
CDR3aa: CAIRSRHHYGYTF
CDR3nt: TGTGCCATCAGGTCTCGCCATCACTATGGCTACACCTTC

abundance: few
d_gene: TRBD2
v_gene: TRBV10-3
j_gene: TRBJ2-1
CDR3aa: CAIRPTSGGTNEQFF
CDR3nt: TGTGCCATCAGGCCTACTAGCGGGGGAACGAATGAGCAGTTCTTC

abundance: few
d_gene: TRBD1
v_gene: TRBV6-1
j_gene: TRBJ2-4
CDR3aa: CASSAGTAAKNIQYF
CDR3nt: TGTGCCAGCAGTGCCGGGACAGCGGCCAAAAACATTCAGTACTTC

abundance: NA
d_gene: TRBD1
v_gene: TRBV20-1
j_gene: TRBJ2-5
CDR3aa: CSARVDRGRETQYF
CDR3nt: TGCAGTGCTAGAGTGGACAGGGGACGGGAGACCCAGTACTTC

abundance: NA
d_gene: NA
v_gene: TRBV4-1
j_gene: TRBJ2-7
CDR3aa: CASSQVPGAKDEQYF
CDR3nt: TGCGCCAGCAGCCAAGTTCCAGGAGCTAAGGACGAGCAGTACTTC

abundance: NA
d_gene: NA
v_gene: TRBV6-2/TRBV6-3
j_gene: TRBJ2-7
CDR3aa: CASTNPEDEQYF
CDR3nt: TGTGCCAGCACCAATCCGGAGGACGAGCAGTACTTC

abundance: NA
d_gene: NA
v_gene: TRBV18
j_gene: TRBJ2-1
CDR3aa: CASSPATRGHNEQFF
CDR3nt: TGTGCCAGCTCACCCGCTACGCGGGGCCACAATGAGCAGTTCTTC

abundance: NA
d_gene: TRBD1
v_gene: TRBV20-1
j_gene: TRBJ1-2
CDR3aa: CSARLGDRGPNTF
CDR3nt: TGCAGTGCTAGATTGGGGGACAGGGGGCCCAACACCTTC

abundance: many
d_gene: TRBD2
v_gene: TRBV29-1
j_gene: TRBJ2-1
CDR3aa: CSVQLAGWVNEQFF
CDR3nt: TGCAGCGTCCAACTAGCGGGATGGGTGAATGAGCAGTTCTTC

abundance: many
d_gene: TRBD1
v_gene: TRBV7-8
j_gene: TRBJ2-3
CDR3aa: CASSHETGGDTQYF
CDR3nt: TGTGCCAGCAGTCATGAGACAGGGGGAGATACGCAGTATTTT

abundance: NA
d_gene: TRBD2
v_gene: TRBV7-7
j_gene: TRBJ2-5
CDR3aa: CASSLAASGSTETQYF
CDR3nt: TGTGCTAGCAGCTTAGCGGCTAGCGGGAGTACCGAGACCCAGTACTTC

abundance: NA
d_gene: NA
v_gene: TRBV4-3
j_gene: TRBJ2-1
CDR3aa: CASSHSLGGEQFF
CDR3nt: TGCGCCAGCAGCCACAGTCTAGGGGGGGAGCAGTTCTTC

abundance: few
d_gene: TRBD2
v_gene: TRBV28
j_gene: TRBJ2-1
CDR3aa: CASRGSSGSGAYNEQFF
CDR3nt: TGTGCCAGCAGAGGCTCGAGCGGGAGCGGGGCCTACAATGAGCAGTTCTTC

abundance: many
d_gene: TRBD1
v_gene: TRBV29-1
j_gene: TRBJ1-1
CDR3aa: CSVSTGTGATEAFF
CDR3nt: TGCAGCGTCTCGACCGGGACAGGGGCCACTGAAGCTTTCTTT

abundance: NA
d_gene: NA
v_gene: TRBV20-1
j_gene: TRBJ1-1
CDR3aa: CSATTPAGYTEAFF
CDR3nt: TGCAGTGCTACCACCCCGGCAGGGTACACTGAAGCTTTCTTT

abundance: NA
d_gene: TRBD1
v_gene: TRBV2
j_gene: TRBJ2-1
CDR3aa: CASRAGTGASNDKFF
CDR3nt: TGTGCCAGCAGAGCCGGGACAGGGGCCTCCAATGATAAGTTCTTC

abundance: NA
d_gene: NA
v_gene: TRBV12-3/TRBV12-4
j_gene: TRBJ2-3
CDR3aa: CASSPVRKGTQYF
CDR3nt: TGTGCCAGCAGCCCTGTACGAAAGGGGACGCAGTATTTT

abundance: many
d_gene: NA
v_gene: TRBV12-5
j_gene: TRBJ2-7
CDR3aa: CASARLQPPYEQYF
CDR3nt: TGTGCTAGTGCCCGTCTGCAACCCCCCTACGAGCAGTACTTC

abundance: NA
d_gene: TRBD2
v_gene: TRBV6-5
j_gene: TRBJ2-3
CDR3aa: CASPSGRAADTQYF
CDR3nt: TGTGCCAGTCCTAGCGGGAGGGCCGCGGATACGCAGTATTTT

abundance: NA
d_gene: NA
v_gene: TRBV18
j_gene: TRBJ1-4
CDR3aa: CASSPRTSGEKLFF
CDR3nt: TGTGCCAGCTCACCAAGGACATCGGGCGAAAAACTGTTTTTT

abundance: NA
d_gene: TRBD1
v_gene: TRBV13
j_gene: TRBJ1-1
CDR3aa: CASSSDRGEAFF
CDR3nt: TGTGCCAGCAGCTCCGACAGGGGGGAGGCTTTCTTT

abundance: few
d_gene: NA
v_gene: TRBV7-9
j_gene: TRBJ2-2
CDR3aa: CASSGSRDTGELFF
CDR3nt: TGTGCCAGCAGCGGGAGTCGGGACACCGGGGAGCTGTTTTTT

abundance: few
d_gene: NA
v_gene: TRBV5-1
j_gene: TRBJ2-3
CDR3aa: CASSSGSAITDTQYF
CDR3nt: TGCGCCAGCAGCTCGGGAAGCGCCATCACAGATACGCAGTATTTT

abundance: NA
d_gene: TRBD1
v_gene: TRBV6-6
j_gene: TRBJ2-7
CDR3aa: CASKRGTDIYEQYF
CDR3nt: TGTGCCAGCAAAAGAGGGACAGACATCTACGAGCAGTACTTC